This paragraph reports one T cell receptor (beta chain). The data were obtained in a study of blood T cell repertoires in COVID-19. Study-wide context: T cells, B-cell-depleted T cells, or PBMCs supplied cDNA or gDNA.

V was trimmed by 6 bases and J by 6 bases, leaving 9 bases between them. The germline CDR1 and CDR2 sequences are MNHNY and SVGAGI (reference sequence). The CDR3 consists of 12 residues. Generated by immunoSEQ multiplex PCR, the TCRdb table keeps only in-frame clones and is missing some. The sample carries 270,000 or so clones, 85% to 90% recorded once. The chain employs TRBV6-6 and TRBJ1-5; D remains ambiguous. This clonotype was sampled from a woman in her twenties or thirties with COVID-19, enrolled during active disease. Sequences were obtained from peripheral blood. The CDR3 DNA is TGTGCCAGCAGCCAAGATAGTCAGCCCCAGCATTTT. Amino acid sequence: CASSQDSQPQHF.